This T cell receptor (beta chain) originates from a study of T cell responses to AZD1222 COVID-19 vaccine. This CDR3 is 15 amino acids long. The V end was cut by 0 bases, the J end by 4 bases, with 11 bases between. Per the germline V gene, CDR1 is MNHNY and CDR2 is SVGAGI (reference sequence). Assay: immunoSEQ multiplex PCR; the TCRdb copy retains only in-frame clones and omits some. This table has roughly 140,000 clones, around 87% appearing once. The study's findings and limits: Repertoires were obtained only post-peak T cell response.

Remarks on this clone: What it recognizes is unknown.

The rearrangement links TRBV6-6 to TRBJ2-3; the D gene could be TRBD1 or TRBD2 (5 bases each). This specimen was peripheral blood, taken 28 days after the second AZD1222 dose. The clonotype comes from an adult who received the AZD1222 COVID-19 vaccine. CDR3: CASSYSNGGADTQYF. CDR3 nucleotides: TGTGCCAGCAGTTACTCGAATGGGGGTGCAGATACGCAGTATTTT.